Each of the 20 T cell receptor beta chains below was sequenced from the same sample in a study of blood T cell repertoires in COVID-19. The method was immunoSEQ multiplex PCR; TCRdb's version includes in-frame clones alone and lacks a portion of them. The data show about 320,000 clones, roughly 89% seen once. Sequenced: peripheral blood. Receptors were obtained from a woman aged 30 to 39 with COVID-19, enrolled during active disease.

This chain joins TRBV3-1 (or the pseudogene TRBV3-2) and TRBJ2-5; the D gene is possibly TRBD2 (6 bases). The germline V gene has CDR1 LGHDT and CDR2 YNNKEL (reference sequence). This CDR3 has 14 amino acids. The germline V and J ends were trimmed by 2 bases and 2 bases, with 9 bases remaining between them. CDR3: CASSQQGLQETQYF. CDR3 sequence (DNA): TGTGCCAGCAGCCAACAGGGACTTCAAGAGACCCAGTACTTC.

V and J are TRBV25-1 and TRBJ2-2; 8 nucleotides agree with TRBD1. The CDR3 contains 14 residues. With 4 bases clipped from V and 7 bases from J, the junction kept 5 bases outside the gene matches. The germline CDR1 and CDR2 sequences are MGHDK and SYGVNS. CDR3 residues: CASSGDRWGGELFF. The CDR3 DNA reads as TGTGCCAGCAGTGGGGACAGGTGGGGCGGGGAGCTGTTTTTT. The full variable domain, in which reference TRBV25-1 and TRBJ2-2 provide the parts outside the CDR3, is EADIYQTPRYLVIGTGKKITLECSQTMGHDKMYWYQQDPGMELHLIHYSYGVNSTEKGDLSSESTVSRIRTEHFPLTLESARPSHTSQYLCASSGDRWGGELFFGEGSRLTVL.

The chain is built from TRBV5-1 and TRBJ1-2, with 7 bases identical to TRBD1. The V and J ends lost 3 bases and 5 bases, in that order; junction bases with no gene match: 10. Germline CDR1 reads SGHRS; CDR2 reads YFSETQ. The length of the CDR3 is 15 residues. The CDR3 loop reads CASSYQGGVGYGYTF. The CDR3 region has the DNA TGCGCCAGCAGCTACCAGGGGGGCGTGGGATATGGCTACACCTTC.

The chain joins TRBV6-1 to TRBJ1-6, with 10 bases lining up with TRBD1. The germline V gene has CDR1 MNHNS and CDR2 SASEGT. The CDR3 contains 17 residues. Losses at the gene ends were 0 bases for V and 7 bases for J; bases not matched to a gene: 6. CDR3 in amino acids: CASSEAGTGARNSPLHF. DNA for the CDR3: TGTGCCAGCAGTGAAGCCGGGACAGGGGCGAGGAATTCACCCCTCCACTTT.

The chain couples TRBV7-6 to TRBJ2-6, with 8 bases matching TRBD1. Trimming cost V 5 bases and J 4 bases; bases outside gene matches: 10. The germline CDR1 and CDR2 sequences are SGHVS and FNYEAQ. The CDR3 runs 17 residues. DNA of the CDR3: TGTGCCAGCAGCAAGCAGACAGGGGTAGCGGGGGCCAACGTCCTGACTTTC. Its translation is CASSKQTGVAGANVLTF. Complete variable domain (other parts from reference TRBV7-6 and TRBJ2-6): GAGVSQSPRYKVTKRGQDVALRCDPISGHVSLYWYRQALGQGPEFLTYFNYEAQQDKSGLPNDRFSAERPEGSISTLTIQRTEQRDSAMYRCASSKQTGVAGANVLTFGAGSRLTVL.

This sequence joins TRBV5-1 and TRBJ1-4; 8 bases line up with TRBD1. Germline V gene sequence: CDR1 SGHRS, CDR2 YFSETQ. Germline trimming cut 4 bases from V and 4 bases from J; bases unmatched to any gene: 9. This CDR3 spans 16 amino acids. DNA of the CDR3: TGCGCCAGCAGCGACGGGACAGGAGATGATAATGAAAAACTGTTTTTT. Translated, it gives CASSDGTGDDNEKLFF.

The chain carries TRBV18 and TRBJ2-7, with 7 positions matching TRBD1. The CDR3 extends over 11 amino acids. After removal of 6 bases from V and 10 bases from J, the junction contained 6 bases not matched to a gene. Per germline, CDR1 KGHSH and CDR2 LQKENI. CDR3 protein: CASSPDRLQYF. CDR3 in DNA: TGTGCCAGCTCTCCGGACAGGCTACAGTACTTC.

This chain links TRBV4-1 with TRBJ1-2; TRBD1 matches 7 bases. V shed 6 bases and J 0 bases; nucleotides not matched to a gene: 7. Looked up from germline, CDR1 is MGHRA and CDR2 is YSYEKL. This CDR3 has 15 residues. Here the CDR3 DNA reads TGCGCCAGCAGATTTAGACAGGGATCTAACTATGGCTACACCTTC. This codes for CASRFRQGSNYGYTF.

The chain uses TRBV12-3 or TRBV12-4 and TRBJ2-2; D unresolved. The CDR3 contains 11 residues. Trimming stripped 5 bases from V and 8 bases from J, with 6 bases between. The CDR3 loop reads CASSPLGELFF. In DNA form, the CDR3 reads TGTGCCAGCAGTCCCCTTGGGGAGCTGTTTTTT.

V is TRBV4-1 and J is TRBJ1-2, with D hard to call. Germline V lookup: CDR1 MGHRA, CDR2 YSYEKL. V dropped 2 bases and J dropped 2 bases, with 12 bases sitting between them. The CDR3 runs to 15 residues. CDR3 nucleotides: TGCGCCAGCAGCCAAAGTAGCAGCGAGAACTATGGCTACACCTTC. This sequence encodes CASSQSSSENYGYTF.

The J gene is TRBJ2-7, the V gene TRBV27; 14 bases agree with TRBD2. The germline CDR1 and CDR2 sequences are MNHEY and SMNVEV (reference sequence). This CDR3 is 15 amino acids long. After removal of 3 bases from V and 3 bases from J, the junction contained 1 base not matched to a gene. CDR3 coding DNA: TGTGCCAGCAGTTTGGGACTAGCGGGGGTCTACGAGCAGTACTTC. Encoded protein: CASSLGLAGVYEQYF.

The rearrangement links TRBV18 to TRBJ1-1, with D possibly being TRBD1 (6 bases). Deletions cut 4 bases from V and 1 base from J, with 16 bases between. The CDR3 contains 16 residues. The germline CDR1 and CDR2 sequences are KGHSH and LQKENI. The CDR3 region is CASSQIPGQKNTEAFF. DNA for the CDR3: TGTGCCAGCTCACAAATCCCGGGACAAAAGAACACTGAAGCTTTCTTT.

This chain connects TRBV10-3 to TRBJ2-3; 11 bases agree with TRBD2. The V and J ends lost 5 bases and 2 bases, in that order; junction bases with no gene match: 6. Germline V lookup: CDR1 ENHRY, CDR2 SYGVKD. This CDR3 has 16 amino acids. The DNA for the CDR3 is TGTGCCATCAGTACGCTAGCGGGGGGTTCCACAGATACGCAGTATTTT. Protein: CAISTLAGGSTDTQYF.

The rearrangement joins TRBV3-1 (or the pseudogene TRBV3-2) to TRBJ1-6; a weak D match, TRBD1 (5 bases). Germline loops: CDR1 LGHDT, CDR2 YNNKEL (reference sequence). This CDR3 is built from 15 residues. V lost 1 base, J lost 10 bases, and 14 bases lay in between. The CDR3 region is CASSQGSQGGSPLHF. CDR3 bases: TGTGCCAGCAGCCAAGGATCGCAGGGAGGCTCACCCCTCCACTTT.

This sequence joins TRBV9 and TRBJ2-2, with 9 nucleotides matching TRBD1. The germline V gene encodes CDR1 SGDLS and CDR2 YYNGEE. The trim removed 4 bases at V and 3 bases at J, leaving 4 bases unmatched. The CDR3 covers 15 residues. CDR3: CASSPGQGYTGELFF. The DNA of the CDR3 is TGTGCCAGCAGCCCGGGACAGGGTTACACCGGGGAGCTGTTTTTT.

CDR3 sequence (DNA): TGTGCCAGCAGCTTGTCGGTCGGGGGGAACACCGGGGAGCTGTTTTTT. This encodes CASSLSVGGNTGELFF. The rearrangement links TRBV5-6 to TRBJ2-2, with D possibly TRBD2 on 6 matching bases. Germline lookup yields CDR1 SGHDT and CDR2 YYEEEE. Trimming shortened V by 1 base and J by 1 base, and 11 bases separated the two germline ends. This CDR3 has 16 amino acids.

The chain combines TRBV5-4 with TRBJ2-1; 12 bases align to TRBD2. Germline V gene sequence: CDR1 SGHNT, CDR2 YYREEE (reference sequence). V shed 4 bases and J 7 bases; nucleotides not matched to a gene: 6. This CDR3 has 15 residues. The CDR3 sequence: CASSPSGGASNEQFF. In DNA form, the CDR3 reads TGTGCCAGCAGCCCTAGCGGGGGGGCCTCAAATGAGCAGTTCTTC.

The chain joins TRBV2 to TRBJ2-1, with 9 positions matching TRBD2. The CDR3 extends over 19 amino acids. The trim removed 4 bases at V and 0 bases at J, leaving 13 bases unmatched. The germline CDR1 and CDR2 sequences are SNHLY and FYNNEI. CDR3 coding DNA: TGTGCCAGCAGTGTTGGACCCCTAGCGGGGTTAATCTCCTACAATGAGCAGTTCTTC. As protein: CASSVGPLAGLISYNEQFF. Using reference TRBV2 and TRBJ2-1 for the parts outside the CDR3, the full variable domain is EPEVTQTPSHQVTQMGQEVILRCVPISNHLYFYWYRQILGQKVEFLVSFYNNEISEKSEIFDDQFSVERPDGSNFTLKIRSTKLEDSAMYFCASSVGPLAGLISYNEQFFGPGTRLTVL.

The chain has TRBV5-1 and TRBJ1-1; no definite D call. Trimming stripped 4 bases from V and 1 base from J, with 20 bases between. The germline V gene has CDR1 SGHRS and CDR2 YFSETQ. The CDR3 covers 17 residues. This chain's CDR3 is CASSPNLQLSGNTEAFF. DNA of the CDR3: TGCGCCAGCAGCCCTAATTTACAACTCTCAGGGAACACTGAAGCTTTCTTT.

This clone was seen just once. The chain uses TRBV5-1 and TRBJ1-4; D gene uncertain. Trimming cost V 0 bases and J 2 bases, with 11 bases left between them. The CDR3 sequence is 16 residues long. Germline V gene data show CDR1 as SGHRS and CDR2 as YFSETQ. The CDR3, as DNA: TGCGCCAGCAGCTTGGCCCCTATGAAGACTAATGAAAAACTGTTTTTT. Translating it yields CASSLAPMKTNEKLFF.